A single sample is the source of the 21 T cell receptor beta chains below, sequenced in a study of blood T cell repertoires in COVID-19. Profiled with immunoSEQ multiplex PCR; TCRdb holds only in-frame clones, not every one. The sample has fewer than 300,000 clones, roughly 85% seen once. The sequenced material came from peripheral blood. The source is a woman aged 45-65 years who had recovered from COVID-19.

The chain is built from TRBV7-3 and TRBJ2-1, with 10 bases identical to TRBD2. V was clipped by 2 bases and J by 0 bases; unmatched bases: 7. The germline V gene has CDR1 SGHTA and CDR2 FQGTGA. This CDR3 has 18 amino acids. The CDR3 loop reads CASSLSSGSFPSYNEQFF. The CDR3 DNA reads TGTGCCAGCAGCTTATCTAGCGGGAGTTTCCCCTCCTACAATGAGCAGTTCTTC.

The chain couples TRBV7-9 to TRBJ1-2; D is undetermined. Germline assignment: CDR1 SEHNR and CDR2 FQNEAQ (reference sequence). V gave up 1 base and J gave up 6 bases, with 6 bases separating them. This CDR3 comprises 12 residues. In DNA, the CDR3 is TGTGCCAGCAGCTTAGTTACAGATGGCTACACCTTC. It encodes CASSLVTDGYTF.

V usage is TRBV27 and J usage is TRBJ2-5, with D possibly being TRBD2 (6 bases). V was trimmed by 4 bases and J by 9 bases, leaving 12 bases between them. Looked up from germline, CDR1 is MNHEY and CDR2 is SMNVEV (reference sequence). This CDR3 spans 12 amino acids. The CDR3 reads CASSSPPGAQYF. CDR3 in DNA: TGTGCCAGCAGTTCCCCTCCGGGGGCCCAGTACTTC.

The CDR3 reads CASSQVRPSGIIQTGELFF. CDR3 in DNA: TGTGCCAGCAGCCAAGTAAGACCCAGCGGGATAATCCAGACCGGGGAGCTGTTTTTT. This chain connects TRBV3-1 (or the pseudogene TRBV3-2) to TRBJ2-2, with 7 bases matching TRBD2. The CDR3 loop spans 19 amino acids. V was pared by 1 base and J by 5 bases, with 16 bases of the junction left unmatched. Looked up from germline, CDR1 is LGHDT and CDR2 is YNNKEL (reference sequence).

The gene calls are TRBV7-2 and TRBJ1-1; the match to TRBD1 covers 9 bases. The CDR3 is 13 amino acids. Germline V gene data show CDR1 as SGHTA and CDR2 as FQGNSA. The ends lost 7 bases at V and 11 bases at J; junction bases unmatched: 11. The CDR3 spells CASNENRDREAFF. The CDR3 region has the DNA TGTGCCAGCAACGAAAACCGGGACAGGGAGGCTTTCTTT.

This clone has only a few counts. The chain couples TRBV3-1 (or the pseudogene TRBV3-2) to TRBJ2-7; D is possibly TRBD2 (5 bases). Trimming removed 4 bases at V and 6 bases at J, with 16 bases between. This CDR3 spans 14 amino acids. Germline assignment: CDR1 LGHDT and CDR2 YNNKEL (reference sequence). CDR3 region: CASSPEVGDTEQYF. The CDR3 DNA reads TGTGCCAGCAGCCCGGAGGTAGGAGATACCGAGCAGTACTTC.

V and J are TRBV21-1 and TRBJ2-6; TRBD2 is taken as the D call from the table, unchecked against the DNA. TRBV21-1 is reported as a pseudogene. CDR3 length: 16 residues. CDR3 DNA: TGTGCCAGCAGCAAAGCCGGGACTACTGGGGCCAACGTCCTGACTTTC. It encodes CASSKAGTTGANVLTF.

In its sample, this clone was seen a few times. The V call is TRBV24-1, the J call TRBJ2-7, with TRBD1 identical over 9 bases. The CDR3 runs to 13 residues. Germline V lookup: CDR1 KGHDR, CDR2 SFDVKD. Trimming removed 10 bases from V and 3 bases from J; junction bases left unmatched: 6. DNA for the CDR3: TGTGCCACACAGGGGGCCCTAGACTACGAGCAGTACTTC. Its translation is CATQGALDYEQYF.

The rearrangement links TRBV7-9 to TRBJ2-5; 9 bases match TRBD2. Trimming took 1 base from V and 9 from J; bases not matched to a gene: 9. Germline assignment: CDR1 SEHNR and CDR2 FQNEAQ (reference sequence). CDR3 length equals 15 residues. CDR3 residues: CASSLEAGGRGAQYF. CDR3 DNA: TGTGCCAGCAGCTTAGAAGCGGGAGGCCGGGGGGCCCAGTACTTC.

The chain combines TRBV18 with TRBJ2-3; D remains unclear. V lost 3 bases and J lost 4, with 11 bases in between. Germline-derived CDR1 and CDR2 are KGHSH and LQKENI. The CDR3 totals 14 residues. The CDR3 bases are TGTGCCAGCTCACCCCCGAGTGTTTCAGATACGCAGTATTTT. Its translation: CASSPPSVSDTQYF.

This chain joins TRBV9 and TRBJ1-6; D unresolved. This CDR3 region has 13 residues. CDR1 and CDR2 from the germline V gene are SGDLS and YYNGEE. The V gene lost 0 bases and the J gene lost 13 bases, with 11 bases spanning the gap. The CDR3 is CASSVGLDDPLHF. CDR3 DNA sequence: TGTGCCAGCAGCGTAGGACTTGACGATCCCCTCCACTTT.

The sample holds one count of this clone. This chain connects TRBV18 to TRBJ1-4, with 9 bases matching TRBD1. CDR1 is KGHSH, CDR2 LQKENI, per germline. The junction had 8 bases not matched to a gene; V was cut back by 5 bases and J by 7 bases. The CDR3 extends over 15 amino acids. This chain's CDR3 is CASSDPGQGPEKLFF. CDR3 nucleotides: TGTGCCAGCTCAGATCCGGGACAGGGTCCTGAAAAACTGTTTTTT.

The V gene is TRBV2, the J gene TRBJ2-1; D call uncertain. Trimming took 5 bases from V and 5 from J, leaving 7 bases between them. This CDR3 is 12 amino acids long. Germline CDR1 is SNHLY and CDR2 is FYNNEI. The CDR3 loop reads CASSTANNEQFF. The CDR3 DNA follows: TGTGCCAGCAGTACCGCTAACAATGAGCAGTTCTTC.

This rearrangement joins TRBV29-1 to TRBJ1-1; D is unresolved. CDR3 length: 13 amino acids. Trimming left V 6 bases short and J 0 bases short, with 11 bases between. Looked up from germline, CDR1 is SQVTM and CDR2 is ANQGSEA. CDR3 loop: CSVYRELNTEAFF. The DNA of the CDR3 is TGCAGCGTATACAGAGAATTGAACACTGAAGCTTTCTTT.

The rearrangement uses TRBV19 and TRBJ1-3; D is undetermined. Germline CDR1 and CDR2: LNHDA and SQIVND (reference sequence). Between the trimmed V and J ends, which lost 5 bases and 3 bases, there was a span of 8 bases. This CDR3 spans 13 amino acids. This chain's CDR3 is CASSDIHGNTIYF. The CDR3 DNA is TGTGCCAGTAGTGACATCCATGGAAACACCATATATTTT.

This chain links TRBV3-1 (or the pseudogene TRBV3-2) with TRBJ2-2, with a tentative D call TRBD2 (5 bases). Germline loops: CDR1 LGHDT, CDR2 YNNKEL (reference sequence). Trimming took 4 bases from V and 6 from J, leaving 18 bases between them. The CDR3 runs to 16 residues. The DNA of the CDR3 is TGTGCCAGCAGCCCCCCACGCGGGCAGTCCGCCGGGGAGCTGTTTTTT. This sequence encodes CASSPPRGQSAGELFF.

V is TRBV25-1 and J is TRBJ2-7, with D maybe TRBD1 (6 bases). This CDR3 has 14 residues. Deletions cut 3 bases from V and 5 bases from J, with 14 bases between. Germline CDR1 and CDR2: MGHDK and SYGVNS. The chain's CDR3 is CASSESGAGHEQYF. For the CDR3, the DNA is TGTGCCAGCAGTGAGTCAGGGGCTGGCCACGAGCAGTACTTC.

This clone has only a few counts. J is TRBJ1-1 and V is TRBV28, with no clear D. The V gene lost 4 bases and the J gene lost 2 bases, with 8 bases spanning the gap. Germline V lookup: CDR1 MDHEN, CDR2 SYDVKM. The CDR3 is 13 residues long. The CDR3 reads CASSSSPNTEAFF. In DNA form, the CDR3 reads TGTGCCAGCAGTTCTTCCCCCAACACTGAAGCTTTCTTT.

The chain uses TRBV7-3 and TRBJ2-2, with a possible D match to TRBD1 (5 bases). This CDR3 has 13 amino acids. With 5 bases removed from V and 8 bases from J, the gap between germline ends came to 12 bases. Germline V gene sequence: CDR1 SGHTA, CDR2 FQGTGA. The CDR3 loop reads CASSLTGAGELFF. The CDR3 coding sequence is TGTGCCAGCAGCCTGACTGGGGCTGGGGAGCTGTTTTTT.

V gene TRBV12-3 or TRBV12-4 combines with J gene TRBJ1-1, with D possibly being TRBD1 (5 bases). This CDR3 comprises 12 residues. The ends were cut back, 3 bases at V and 8 bases at J, with 10 bases in the middle. The CDR3 region has the DNA TGTGCCAGCAGTTTGAGGGGAGGAGAAGCTTTCTTT. Translated: CASSLRGGEAFF.

V usage is TRBV5-1 and J usage is TRBJ2-5; 13 bases map to TRBD2. From germline, CDR1 is SGHRS and CDR2 YFSETQ. The CDR3 has 15 amino acids. Losses at the gene ends were 4 bases for V and 6 bases for J; bases not matched to a gene: 6. In nucleotides, the CDR3 is TGCGCCAGCAGCCCCCCGGGACTAGCGGGAAAGACCCAGTACTTC. It specifies CASSPPGLAGKTQYF.